This entry lists 17 T cell receptor beta chains sequenced from one sample in a study of T-cell reconstitution after alpha-beta-depleted transplantation in children. A library of TCRbeta sequences, prepared with unique molecular identifiers, was generated. Using its own MiXCR run on the PCR reads, TCRdb lists one record per CDR3 protein. The data hold approximately 400,000 distinct CDR3 sequences, with roughly 11% observed a single time. This specimen consisted of PBMCs from the stem cell graft donor, obtained from the stem cell graft. The source is a human donor who donated a stem cell graft to a child with acute myeloid leukemia.

V usage is TRBV25-1 and J usage is TRBJ1-4, with D unresolved. The germline gives CDR1 MGHDK, CDR2 SYGVNS. This CDR3 is built from 16 residues. V was pared by 1 base and J by 7 bases, with 16 bases between. CDR3 nucleotides: TGTGCCAGCAGTGAATCGGGCAGGCGCCGGGGTGAAAAACTGTTTTTT. Its translation is CASSESGRRRGEKLFF.

This chain joins TRBV11-3 and TRBJ2-1; D is uncertain. Trimming took off 5 bases at V and 8 bases at J, with 22 bases between the two ends. Germline CDR1 is SGHNT and CDR2 is YENEEA. The CDR3 extends over 16 amino acids. The CDR3: CASSPSLDGVGDEQFF. The CDR3 DNA reads as TGTGCCAGCAGCCCAAGTTTAGACGGCGTGGGTGATGAGCAGTTCTTC. Supplemented by reference TRBV11-3 and TRBJ2-1, the full variable domain reads EAGVVQSPRYKIIEKKQPVAFWCNPISGHNTLYWYLQNLGQGPELLIRYENEEAVDDSQLPKDRFSAERLKGVDSTLKIQPAELGDSAVYLCASSPSLDGVGDEQFFGPGTRLTVL.

The sample holds a few counts of this clonotype. This chain connects TRBV7-8 to TRBJ2-1, with D perhaps being TRBD1 or TRBD2 (5 bases each). Per the germline V gene, CDR1 is SGHVS and CDR2 is FQNEAQ. The CDR3 length is 14 residues. V was shortened by 7 bases and J by 3 bases, with 13 bases between the two germline ends. In DNA, the CDR3 is TGTGCCAGCATAGGTTGGGGGAACTACAATGAGCAGTTCTTC. As protein: CASIGWGNYNEQFF.

The chain uses TRBV6-1 and TRBJ1-6; D is unclear. The CDR3 is made up of 14 amino acids. CDR1 and CDR2 (germline): MNHNS, SASEGT. V lost 2 bases, J lost 9 bases, and 11 bases lay in between. The CDR3 sequence: CASSERLGSSPLHF. In DNA, the CDR3 is TGTGCCAGCAGTGAACGGCTAGGGTCTTCACCCCTCCACTTT.

This clonotype was counted only a few times. The V gene is TRBV7-6, the J gene TRBJ2-6; 8 nucleotides align to TRBD2. The CDR3 totals 18 residues. V was pared by 2 bases and J by 1 base, with 7 bases of the junction left unmatched. CDR1 is SGHVS and CDR2 is FNYEAQ in the germline V gene. This chain's CDR3 is CASSLLPGGGSGANVLTF. DNA for the CDR3: TGTGCCAGCAGCTTACTCCCGGGAGGGGGGTCTGGGGCCAACGTCCTGACTTTC.

The chain combines TRBV5-1 with TRBJ1-6; 7 nucleotides align to TRBD1. This CDR3 has 18 residues. CDR1 is SGHRS, CDR2 YFSETQ, per germline. J lost 6 bases, V lost 0 bases, and 12 bases had no gene match. The CDR3 DNA reads as TGCGCCAGCAGCTTGGAAGGCGTGTGGGGACAGAGTAATTCACCCCTCCACTTT. This encodes CASSLEGVWGQSNSPLHF.

This clonotype was counted a few times. The J gene is TRBJ1-5, the V gene TRBV12-3 or TRBV12-4, with TRBD1 as a possible D gene (5 bases). The V gene lost 3 bases and the J gene lost 0 bases, with 15 bases spanning the gap. The CDR3 is 17 residues long. DNA for the CDR3: TGTGCCAGCAGTTTTGTGACAGTGGGCGGTAGCAATCAGCCCCAGCATTTT. Its translation is CASSFVTVGGSNQPQHF.

As for this clonotype: This could be a read error, since a much larger clone is one nucleotide away. The chain is built from TRBV7-3 and TRBJ2-7; D perhaps matches TRBD2 (5 bases). Germline V gene data show CDR1 as SGHTA and CDR2 as FQGTGA. V was cut by 5 bases and J by 6 bases, with 17 bases left in between. The CDR3 length is 14 residues. CDR3 sequence reads: CASSPAGPVGEQYF. CDR3 in DNA: TGTGCCAGCAGCCCCGCGGGCCCCGTGGGCGAGCAGTACTTC.

The genes are TRBV12-3 or TRBV12-4 and TRBJ2-5; 8 bases match TRBD1. CDR3 length: 13 amino acids. V was pared by 4 bases and J by 3 bases, with 1 base of the junction left unmatched. The CDR3 here is CASSWGQEETQYF. CDR3 nucleotide sequence: TGTGCCAGCAGTTGGGGACAGGAAGAGACCCAGTACTTC.

This clonotype was recorded only once. The J gene is TRBJ2-1, the V gene TRBV20-1; tentatively, D is TRBD2 (6 bases). In germline, CDR1 is DFQATT, CDR2 SNEGSKA (reference sequence). This CDR3 is 15 amino acids long. Trimming pared 6 bases from V and 2 bases from J, leaving 17 bases between. The CDR3 coding sequence is TGCAGTGCATCCGGTGGGGGGAGCGCCTACAATGAGCAGTTCTTC. This codes for CSASGGGSAYNEQFF.

The V and J genes are TRBV30 and TRBJ1-2; D remains ambiguous. V was pared by 0 bases and J by 4 bases, with 9 bases between. Per germline, CDR1 GTSNPN and CDR2 SVGIG (reference sequence). This CDR3 is built from 13 residues. CDR3: CAWSVSGIYGYTF. The CDR3 DNA sequence: TGTGCCTGGAGTGTATCAGGAATCTATGGCTACACCTTC.

This clonotype was counted only a few times. This rearrangement joins TRBV12-3 or TRBV12-4 to TRBJ2-1; D is possibly TRBD2 (5 bases). V lost 2 bases, J lost 5 bases, and 13 bases lay in between. The CDR3 contains 15 residues. This CDR3 reads CASSLSGLPNNEQFF. For the CDR3, the DNA is TGTGCCAGCAGTTTATCAGGACTGCCCAACAATGAGCAGTTCTTC.

This clonotype was picked up a small number of times. The chain combines TRBV12-5 with TRBJ1-6; no reliable D call. V was pared by 7 bases and J by 7 bases, with 14 bases between. CDR1 and CDR2 (germline): LGHNT, FRNRAP. The CDR3 contains 14 residues. DNA of the CDR3: TGTGCTAGTGCGGAACCGAGGCAAAATTCACCCCTCCACTTT. Translating it yields CASAEPRQNSPLHF. Complete variable domain (other parts from reference TRBV12-5 and TRBJ1-6): DARVTQTPRHKVTEMGQEVTMRCQPILGHNTVFWYRQTMMQGLELLAYFRNRAPLDDSGMPKDRFSAEMPDATLATLKIQPSEPRDSAVYFCASAEPRQNSPLHFGNGTRLTVT.

The V gene is TRBV7-3, the J gene TRBJ2-3; D is unresolved. V was trimmed by 1 base and J by 4 bases, leaving 12 bases between them. The V gene's germline CDR1 is SGHTA and CDR2 FQGTGA. The CDR3 runs to 15 residues. The CDR3 protein is CASSLNGPWPDTQYF. CDR3 nucleotide sequence: TGTGCCAGCAGCTTAAATGGGCCTTGGCCAGATACGCAGTATTTT.

The chain is built from TRBV20-1 and TRBJ1-4; D gene unclear. This CDR3 has 12 amino acids. CDR1 is DFQATT and CDR2 is SNEGSKA in the germline V gene (reference sequence). The ends were cut back, 4 bases at V and 4 bases at J, with 7 bases in the middle. The CDR3 sequence: CSAMLFNEKLFF. The CDR3 DNA sequence: TGCAGTGCTATGTTATTTAATGAAAAACTGTTTTTT.

This clonotype turned up a few times. The chain couples TRBV20-1 to TRBJ2-3, with D perhaps TRBD2 (6 bases). The CDR3 spans 15 residues. The V gene's germline CDR1 is DFQATT and CDR2 SNEGSKA (reference sequence). Trimming left V 4 bases short and J 2 bases short, with 16 bases between. The CDR3 sequence is CSATPRLGNTDTQYF. The CDR3 DNA reads TGCAGTGCTACTCCCAGACTAGGGAACACAGATACGCAGTATTTT.

This clonotype came up a few times. The rearrangement uses TRBV6-1 and TRBJ2-2, with TRBD2 identical over 9 bases. V gave up 6 bases and J gave up 1 base; unmatched junction bases: 9. Germline assignment: CDR1 MNHNS and CDR2 SASEGT. The CDR3 is made up of 17 amino acids. Written as DNA, the CDR3 is TGTGCCAGCAGCCGGATCGGCGGGAGGGGGAACACCGGGGAGCTGTTTTTT. Translating gives CASSRIGGRGNTGELFF.